Presented here are 29 T cell receptor beta chains from one specimen sequenced in a study of OX40 agonist ivuxolimab in advanced cancers. Receptor libraries were prepared by the immunoSEQ multiplex PCR assay. Held by TCRdb, this immuneACCESS table contains in-frame sequences only and omits some clones. Under half of the omission traces to an unresolved V gene where checked; the cause of the rest is unknown. The sample data list about 76,000 clones, and approximately 88% of these were observed just once. Clones ranked in the top ten supply roughly 13% of the sample. The source was CD4+ or CD8+ T cells sorted from blood, collected in a trial of the OX40 agonist ivuxolimab. The receptors stem from an adult with an advanced solid tumor such as melanoma, head and neck, liver or kidney cancer.

As DNA, the CDR3 is TGTGCCAGCAGCCGCCCGGGACTAGCGGGGGGTCTGGTAGGCACAGATACGCAGTATTTT. Translating it yields CASSRPGLAGGLVGTDTQYF. The gene calls are TRBV4-2 and TRBJ2-3; the match to TRBD2 covers 15 bases. V shed 4 bases, J shed 1 base, and the junction held 12 bases outside the gene matches. Germline V gene data show CDR1 as LGHNA and CDR2 as YNFKEQ. This CDR3 contains 20 residues.

The chain recombines TRBV18 with TRBJ1-3, with 7 nucleotides matching TRBD1. This CDR3 has 16 residues. J was trimmed by 0 bases and V by 0 bases; bases with no gene match: 2. CDR1 and CDR2 (germline): KGHSH, LQKENI. CDR3 sequence: CASSPPGQSSGNTIYF. The CDR3, as DNA: TGTGCCAGCTCACCACCGGGACAGAGCTCTGGAAACACCATATATTTT.

The genes are TRBV6-1 and TRBJ1-5; D possibly corresponds to TRBD1 (6 bases). CDR3 length: 15 residues. Deletions cut 4 bases from V and 3 bases from J, with 13 bases between. Germline CDR1 MNHNS, CDR2 SASEGT. CDR3 nucleotide sequence: TGTGCCAGCAGTGCCGGACAGCTTAACAATCAGCCCCAGCATTTT. Translating it yields CASSAGQLNNQPQHF.

V usage is TRBV10-1 and J usage is TRBJ2-1; perhaps D is TRBD1 or TRBD2 (5 bases each). This CDR3 has 16 residues. Trimming removed 4 bases at V and 7 bases at J, with 20 bases between. The V gene's germline CDR1 is WNHNN and CDR2 SYGVQD (reference sequence). CDR3 DNA: TGCGCCAGCAGTGGAGTTTTCCGGGACGGCGTAAATGAGCAGTTCTTC. As protein: CASSGVFRDGVNEQFF.

In DNA, the CDR3 is TGTGCCAGCAGACGGACAGGGATCAACACTGAAGCTTTCTTT. This encodes CASRRTGINTEAFF. J is TRBJ1-1 and V is TRBV6-5; TRBD1 agrees at 8 bases. Per the germline V gene, CDR1 is MNHEY and CDR2 is SVGAGI. V dropped 6 bases and J dropped 2; count of bases not matched to a gene: 5. The CDR3 length is 14 residues.

This clone was observed once. This chain uses TRBV16 with TRBJ1-1; a weak D match, TRBD1 (5 bases). The CDR3 runs 15 residues. The V gene lost 3 bases and the J gene lost 1 base, with 12 bases spanning the gap. Germline loops: CDR1 KGHSY, CDR2 FQNENV. CDR3 coding DNA: TGTGCCAGCAGCCACGGGGGGGGAGGGAACACTGAAGCTTTCTTT. It is translated as CASSHGGGGNTEAFF.

The chain links TRBV7-3 to TRBJ2-7; D tentatively reads TRBD1 or TRBD2 (6 bases each). CDR1 SGHTA and CDR2 FQGTGA come from the germline V gene. The CDR3 is made up of 15 amino acids. With 2 bases removed from V and 3 bases from J, the gap between germline ends came to 14 bases. The CDR3 here is CASSLEGGPLYEQYF. The CDR3 region has the DNA TGTGCCAGCAGCTTAGAGGGGGGACCCCTCTACGAGCAGTACTTC. Using reference TRBV7-3 and TRBJ2-7 for the parts outside the CDR3, the full variable domain is GAGVSQTPSNKVTEKGKYVELRCDPISGHTALYWYRQSLGQGPEFLIYFQGTGAADDSGLPNDRFFAVRPEGSVSTLKIQRTERGDSAVYLCASSLEGGPLYEQYFGPGTRLTVT.

The V gene is TRBV7-6, the J gene TRBJ2-7, with a tentative D call TRBD2 (6 bases). Per the germline V gene, CDR1 is SGHVS and CDR2 is FNYEAQ. The V gene lost 1 base and the J gene lost 4 bases, with 11 bases spanning the gap. CDR3 size: 14 residues. CDR3 amino acids: CASSLEGRRYEQYF. DNA of the CDR3: TGTGCCAGCAGCTTAGAGGGGAGGAGGTACGAGCAGTACTTC.

The chain combines TRBV4-1 with TRBJ2-5, with no clear D. The J call is uncertain, as TRBJ2-7 better fits the DNA end. CDR1 is MGHRA and CDR2 is YSYEKL in the germline V gene. The CDR3 loop spans 13 amino acids. The CDR3 is CASSQGLSYEQYF. The CDR3 DNA reads as TGCGCCAGCAGCCAAGGGCTGTCCTACGAGCAGTACTTC.

This clone has only one observation. The genes are TRBV7-3 and TRBJ2-3; D gene uncertain. There are 13 residues in the CDR3. V lost 5 bases, J lost 6 bases, and 12 bases lay in between. Germline lookup yields CDR1 SGHTA and CDR2 FQGTGA. CDR3 coding DNA: TGTGCCAGCAGCCGCGACTGGGATGATACGCAGTATTTT. It translates to CASSRDWDDTQYF.

CDR3 sequence (DNA): TGCGCCAGCAGTTGGCCGGGACTCCCTTCTGGGGCCAACGTCCTGACTTTC. Protein: CASSWPGLPSGANVLTF. The chain is built from TRBV10-2 and TRBJ2-6; D perhaps matches TRBD2 (6 bases). This CDR3 comprises 17 residues. Germline CDR1 WSHSY, CDR2 SAAADI. Trimming took 5 bases from V and 1 from J, leaving 15 bases between them.

The chain carries TRBV5-6 and TRBJ2-3, with a possible D match to TRBD2 (5 bases). The V gene's germline CDR1 is SGHDT and CDR2 YYEEEE. The CDR3 consists of 14 residues. V was shortened by 2 bases and J by 2 bases, with 9 bases between the two germline ends. The CDR3 is CASSFSGITDTQYF. The CDR3 bases are TGTGCCAGCAGCTTCTCGGGGATCACAGATACGCAGTATTTT.

The chain joins TRBV11-1 to TRBJ2-7; D is unresolved. Germline V lookup: CDR1 SGHAT, CDR2 FQDESV (reference sequence). V lost 4 bases and J 2 bases, leaving 12 bases between the germline ends. The CDR3 covers 14 residues. CDR3 region: CASSSQRATYEQYF. The CDR3 DNA is TGTGCCAGCAGCTCTCAAAGGGCCACCTACGAGCAGTACTTC.

In its sample, this clone was seen once. The rearrangement uses TRBV6-4 and TRBJ1-2; 7 nucleotides line up with TRBD1. With 5 bases clipped from V and 6 bases from J, the junction kept 9 bases outside the gene matches. CDR3 size: 14 residues. Germline loops: CDR1 MRHNA, CDR2 SNTAGT. The CDR3 DNA follows: TGTGCCAGCAGTTACGACAGGGTAGTCCATGGCTACACCTTC. Translated: CASSYDRVVHGYTF.

The chain carries TRBV2 and TRBJ2-7; TRBD1 agrees at 7 bases. J gave up 1 base and V 1 base, and 7 bases lay outside the gene matches. The CDR3 contains 16 residues. The V gene's germline CDR1 is SNHLY and CDR2 FYNNEI. CDR3 sequence reads: CASSEGLGRGSYEQYF. CDR3 coding DNA: TGTGCCAGCAGTGAAGGACTCGGCAGGGGGTCCTACGAGCAGTACTTC.

The chain joins TRBV7-8 to TRBJ2-3, with 12 bases aligning to TRBD1. V dropped 5 bases and J dropped 4; count of bases not matched to a gene: 7. Germline V gene sequence: CDR1 SGHVS, CDR2 FQNEAQ. This CDR3 has 16 residues. In nucleotides, the CDR3 is TGTGCCAGCAGCCAACCTGGGACAGGGGGCGCAGATACGCAGTATTTT. Residues: CASSQPGTGGADTQYF.

Worth noting for this clone: This sample includes further DNA sequences coding for the same CDR3. This chain connects TRBV15 to TRBJ2-7, with unresolved D. V was clipped by 1 base and J by 2 bases, with 6 bases between them. Germline V gene data show CDR1 as LNHNV and CDR2 as YYDKDF (reference sequence). This CDR3 comprises 13 residues. The CDR3 DNA is TGTGCCACCAGCAGAGGCCAGACCTACGAGCAGTACTTC. Translation gives CATSRGQTYEQYF.

This clone was seen a single time. This chain links TRBV5-8 with TRBJ1-4; possible D gene TRBD1, 5 bases. The V and J ends lost 1 base and 8 bases respectively, with 15 bases between them. This CDR3 comprises 15 residues. Germline CDR1 and CDR2: SGHTS and YDEGEE. Written as DNA, the CDR3 is TGTGCCAGCAGCTTGATTGGAGGGGACGGGGAAAAACTGTTTTTT. This translates into CASSLIGGDGEKLFF.

This clone was counted once. This chain uses TRBV6-4 with TRBJ2-3; TRBD2 agrees at 12 bases. This CDR3 has 15 residues. CDR1 is MRHNA and CDR2 is SNTAGT in the germline V gene. The junction had 3 bases not matched to a gene; V was cut back by 5 bases and J by 3 bases. The CDR3 DNA reads as TGTGCCAGCAGTCGGACTAGCGGGATAACAGATACGCAGTATTTT. It translates to CASSRTSGITDTQYF.

CDR3 sequence reads: CASRKTFLLAGSTRSSYNEQFF. The CDR3 DNA is TGTGCCAGCAGGAAGACATTCTTACTAGCGGGCTCCACGAGGAGCTCCTACAATGAGCAGTTCTTC. The genes are TRBV2 and TRBJ2-1; 9 bases align to TRBD2. V was clipped by 6 bases and J by 0 bases; unmatched bases: 24. The CDR3 runs to 22 residues. CDR1 SNHLY and CDR2 FYNNEI come from the germline V gene.

The chain is built from TRBV7-9 and TRBJ1-4; D is unclear. There are 14 residues in the CDR3. Germline CDR1 SEHNR, CDR2 FQNEAQ (reference sequence). Trimming took 6 bases from V and 4 from J, leaving 12 bases between them. This CDR3 is CASSSGASNEKLFF. The CDR3 DNA is TGTGCCAGCAGTTCGGGAGCAAGTAATGAAAAACTGTTTTTT.

This chain's CDR3 is CASSLVRTEAFF. As DNA, the CDR3 is TGTGCCAGCAGCTTGGTCAGAACTGAAGCTTTCTTT. V and J are TRBV5-4 and TRBJ1-1, with D unresolved. This CDR3 is 12 amino acids long. CDR1 and CDR2 (germline): SGHNT, YYREEE (reference sequence). The V end lost 0 bases, the J end lost 5 bases, and 5 bases lay between the germline ends. The entire variable domain, with the rest obtained from reference TRBV5-4 and TRBJ1-1, is as follows: ETGVTQSPTHLIKTRGQQVTLRCSSQSGHNTVSWYQQALGQGPQFIFQYYREEENGRGNFPPRFSGLQFPNYSSELNVNALELDDSALYLCASSLVRTEAFFGQGTRLTVV.

CDR3 in amino acids: CASSLALPGIHQAHEQYF. DNA of the CDR3: TGTGCCAGCAGCTTGGCCCTACCGGGGATTCACCAAGCCCACGAGCAGTACTTC. This chain joins TRBV5-8 and TRBJ2-7; D possibly corresponds to TRBD2 (5 bases). Between the trimmed V and J ends, which lost 0 bases and 5 bases, there was a span of 24 bases. Per the germline V gene, CDR1 is SGHTS and CDR2 is YDEGEE. The CDR3 has 18 amino acids.

This rearrangement joins TRBV27 to TRBJ2-1; 8 nucleotides agree with TRBD1. The ends lost 2 bases at V and 8 bases at J; junction bases unmatched: 8. The germline CDR1 and CDR2 sequences are MNHEY and SMNVEV (reference sequence). CDR3 size: 15 residues. CDR3 DNA sequence: TGTGCCAGCAGTTTAGTGACAGGGGTGGTCGATGAGCAGTTCTTC. Protein sequence: CASSLVTGVVDEQFF.

V and J are TRBV2 and TRBJ2-1, with 9 nucleotides matching TRBD1. V lost 7 bases to trimming and J lost 3 bases; unmatched junction nucleotides: 7. The germline CDR1 and CDR2 sequences are SNHLY and FYNNEI. The CDR3 totals 15 residues. The CDR3, as DNA: TGTGCCAGCAAAACCGGGACAGGGTTCTACAATGAGCAGTTCTTC. Its translation is CASKTGTGFYNEQFF.

This clone was seen a single time. This chain joins TRBV9 and TRBJ2-3, with 10 bases identical to TRBD2. The germline gives CDR1 SGDLS, CDR2 YYNGEE. The CDR3 spans 16 residues. V trimming: 3 bases; J trimming: 1 base; junction bases outside the gene matches: 5. DNA for the CDR3: TGTGCCAGCAGCGGGGCGGGACTAGCGCGCACAGATACGCAGTATTTT. This sequence encodes CASSGAGLARTDTQYF.

The chain employs TRBV6-6 and TRBJ1-3, with a weak D call TRBD1 (6 bases). The CDR3 runs 16 residues. Germline CDR1 reads MNHNY; CDR2 reads SVGAGI (reference sequence). V was pared by 3 bases and J by 4 bases, with 16 bases between. The CDR3 sequence is CASSYLGGFDGNTIYF. Here the CDR3 DNA reads TGTGCCAGCAGTTATCTCGGGGGCTTCGACGGAAACACCATATATTTT.

Concerning this clone itself: Other DNA sequences in this sample translate to the same CDR3. The CDR3 sequence is CASSEGLAGVYEQYF. The CDR3 bases are TGTGCCAGCAGTGAGGGACTAGCGGGGGTCTACGAGCAGTACTTC. The gene calls are TRBV5-4 and TRBJ2-7; 14 bases line up with TRBD2. The CDR3 runs to 15 residues. Germline CDR1 SGHNT, CDR2 YYREEE (reference sequence). V lost 5 bases to trimming and J lost 3 bases; unmatched junction nucleotides: 4.

This chain uses TRBV10-3 with TRBJ1-5; D not resolved. The germline CDR1 and CDR2 sequences are ENHRY and SYGVKD. V lost 4 bases and J lost 2, with 9 bases in between. The CDR3 covers 14 residues. CDR3 DNA: TGTGCCATCAGTGCGGGGAGTGGCAATCAGCCCCAGCATTTT. Translated, it gives CAISAGSGNQPQHF.